This T cell receptor beta chain was captured by sequencing in a study of shared clonotypes between healthy human individuals. Study summary: Aged 18 to 49, the donors were a couple of women and a few men.

To note about this clone: The antigen is not known.

The germline V gene has CDR1 MGHRA and CDR2 YSYEKL. J was trimmed by 6 bases and V by 5 bases; bases with no gene match: 6. The CDR3 spans 14 residues. Study-level points and caveats: Investigators collected only blood, and repertoires in tissues likely differ. Rarefaction showed sorted-subset sequencing was incomplete despite large depth.

Measured with immunoSEQ multiplex PCR; TCRdb has only the in-frame clones, and not every one. Of around 510,000 clones in the sample, approximately 95% are singletons; the top ten hold nearly 0.065%. The rearrangement links TRBV4-1 to TRBJ2-2, with 7 bases aligning to TRBD1. This sequence originates from a woman aged 25-40 years in good health. Specimen: naive CD4+ T cells sorted from blood. Subset in this sample: CD45RA+ positively selected. CDR3 sequence: CASSTIGQAGELFF. DNA of the CDR3: TGCGCCAGCAGCACGATAGGACAGGCCGGGGAGCTGTTTTTT.